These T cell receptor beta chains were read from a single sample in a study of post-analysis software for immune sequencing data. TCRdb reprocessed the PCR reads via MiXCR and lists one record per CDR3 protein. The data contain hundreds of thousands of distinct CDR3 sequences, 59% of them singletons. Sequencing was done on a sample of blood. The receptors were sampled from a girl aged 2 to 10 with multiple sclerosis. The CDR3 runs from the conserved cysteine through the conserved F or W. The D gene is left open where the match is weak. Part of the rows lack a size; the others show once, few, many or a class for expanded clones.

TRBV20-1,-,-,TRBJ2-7,TGCAGTACCGCCGGAGGAAGCGACCACTACGAGCAGTACTTC,CSTAGGSDHYEQYF
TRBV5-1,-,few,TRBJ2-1,TGCGCCAGCAGCTCAGAGGGGGGTGAGCAGTTCTTC,CASSSEGGEQFF
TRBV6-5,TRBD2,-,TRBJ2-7,TGTGCCAGCAGTTACAGCCTAGCGGGGGACCGGAAGTACTTC,CASSYSLAGDRKYF
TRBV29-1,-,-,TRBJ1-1,TGCAGCGTGACTGAAGGGCACTTGAACACTGAAGCTTTCTTT,CSVTEGHLNTEAFF
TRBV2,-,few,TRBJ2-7,TGTGCCAGCAGTGGAGAGGAAGAGGTAGGGGGACCCTACGAGCAGTACTTC,CASSGEEEVGGPYEQYF
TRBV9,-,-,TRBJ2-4,TGTGCCAGCAGCGTAGGAGGAGGCCTAGATTTAGCCAAAAACATTCAGTACTTC,CASSVGGGLDLAKNIQYF
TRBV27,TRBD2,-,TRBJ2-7,TGTGCCAGCAGTGTAGCGGGAGGTCCCTACGAGCAGTACTTC,CASSVAGGPYEQYF
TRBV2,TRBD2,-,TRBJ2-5,TGTGCCAGCAGGGAAAGACTAGCGGGAGTTGAGACCCAGTACTTC,CASRERLAGVETQYF
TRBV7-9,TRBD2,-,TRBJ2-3,TGTGCCAGCAGCCTACGGACCAGCGGGAGTAGTGAAGATACGCAGTATTTT,CASSLRTSGSSEDTQYF
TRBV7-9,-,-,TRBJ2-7,TGTGCCAGCAGCTCGGAGGGGCGCCCGAGCTCCTACGAGCAGTACTTC,CASSSEGRPSSYEQYF
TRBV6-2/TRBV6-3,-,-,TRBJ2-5,TGTGCCAGCAGTCGGGCAGGGATCGGGGAGACCCAGTACTTC,CASSRAGIGETQYF
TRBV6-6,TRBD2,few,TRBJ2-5,TGTGCCAGCAGAGCCGGGGGGGCCGGGGAGACCCAGTACTTC,CASRAGGAGETQYF
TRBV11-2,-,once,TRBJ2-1,TGTGCCAGCAGCTTGTCTGTCCATGAGCAGTTCTTC,CASSLSVHEQFF
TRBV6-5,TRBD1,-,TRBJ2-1,TGTGCCAGCAGGACGACAGGGGGGTCCTACAATGAGCAGTTCTTC,CASRTTGGSYNEQFF
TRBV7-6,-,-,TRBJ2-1,TGTGCCAGCAGCTTAGTGGCCGGCGGTCACAGTGAGCAGTTCTTC,CASSLVAGGHSEQFF
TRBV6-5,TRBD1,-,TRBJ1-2,TGTGCCAGCAGTTACTCGAAACAGGGGAATGGCTACACCTTC,CASSYSKQGNGYTF
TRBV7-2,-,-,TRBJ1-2,TGTGCCAGCAGCCCTTGGGACGTTGATGGCTACACCTTC,CASSPWDVDGYTF
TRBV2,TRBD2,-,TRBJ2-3,TGTGCCAGCAGCGCTACTAGCGGGAGGGCCGTGAATACGCAGTATTTT,CASSATSGRAVNTQYF
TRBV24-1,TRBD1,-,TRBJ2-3,TGTGCCACCAGTCAGGGGGCCTTTACAGATACGCAGTATTTT,CATSQGAFTDTQYF
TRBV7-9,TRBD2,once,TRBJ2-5,TGTGCCAGCAGCCCCTTGACTAGCGGGAGGGCCGGAGAGACCCAGTACTTC,CASSPLTSGRAGETQYF
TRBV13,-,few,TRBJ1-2,TGTGCCAGCAGCTTAATACTAATTGGGACGGACTTTTATGGCTACACCTTC,CASSLILIGTDFYGYTF
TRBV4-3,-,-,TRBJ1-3,TGCGCCAGCAGCTCCACCGGCGATGGAAACACCATATATTTT,CASSSTGDGNTIYF
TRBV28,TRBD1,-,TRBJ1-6,TGTGCCAGCAGTTCTCCCGGGACAGTCCGATTTAATTCACCCCTCCACTTT,CASSSPGTVRFNSPLHF
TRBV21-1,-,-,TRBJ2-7,TGTGCCAGCAGGGGACAGGTATTCGGCGAGCAGTACTTC,CASRGQVFGEQYF
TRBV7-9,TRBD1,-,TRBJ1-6,TGTGCCAGCAGCTTAACAGGGGGATGGGATAATTCACCCCTCCACTTT,CASSLTGGWDNSPLHF
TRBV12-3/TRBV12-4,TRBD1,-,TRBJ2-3,TGTGCCAGCAGTACCGGACAGGGGATATCGGATACGCAGTATTTT,CASSTGQGISDTQYF
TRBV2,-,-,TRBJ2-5,TGTGCCAGCGGGACACAGGGAGGGGAGACCCAGTACTTC,CASGTQGGETQYF